Following are 22 T cell receptor beta chains from one sample sequenced in a study of early T cells in non-severe SARS-CoV-2 infection. TCRdb re-analysed the 5' RACE reads in MiXCR, keeping a single row per CDR3 protein. The sample has fewer than 120,000 distinct CDR3 sequences, roughly 12% seen once; the top ten hold less than 4.5%. The sequences come from whole blood, collected at baseline. The receptors stem from an adult who was a healthcare worker with PCR-confirmed SARS-CoV-2 infection or an uninfected control (not recorded which).

This clonotype was picked up many times. This sequence joins TRBV20-1 and TRBJ2-7; 7 bases line up with TRBD1. Trimming took 2 bases from V and 9 from J; bases not matched to a gene: 19. Germline V lookup: CDR1 DFQATT, CDR2 SNEGSKA (reference sequence). The CDR3 contains 16 residues. CDR3 bases: TGCAGTGCTAGACCCCCTGGAACAGGGGCCTCACGAGGGCAGTACTTC. Translated, it gives CSARPPGTGASRGQYF.

In its sample, this clonotype was seen many times. The rearrangement uses TRBV7-6 and TRBJ2-1, with D possibly TRBD1 on 7 matching bases. The germline V and J ends were trimmed by 5 bases and 5 bases, with 16 bases remaining between them. The CDR3 contains 15 residues. The germline CDR1 and CDR2 sequences are SGHVS and FNYEAQ. The CDR3 protein is CASSPGRGVNNEQFF. In nucleotides, the CDR3 is TGTGCCAGCAGCCCCGGCAGGGGGGTAAACAATGAGCAGTTCTTC.

In this sample, this clonotype turned up a few times. The rearrangement uses TRBV7-2 and TRBJ2-3, with unresolved D. V dropped 4 bases and J dropped 1 base, with 3 bases sitting between them. From germline, CDR1 is SGHTA and CDR2 FQGNSA. This CDR3 comprises 12 residues. The CDR3 loop is CASSYRTDTQYF. The CDR3 region has the DNA TGTGCCAGCAGCTACCGCACAGATACGCAGTATTTT.

This clonotype came up a few times. In DNA, the CDR3 is TGCGCCAGCAGCCGGGACAGGGCATCCTACGAGCAGTACTTC. Translation gives CASSRDRASYEQYF. This sequence joins TRBV5-1 and TRBJ2-7, with 9 bases that match TRBD1. There are 14 residues in the CDR3. Germline values: CDR1 SGHRS, CDR2 YFSETQ. V gave up 4 bases and J gave up 1 base; unmatched junction bases: 3.

J is TRBJ2-7 and V is TRBV6-2 or TRBV6-3, with D possibly being TRBD1 (6 bases). V was cut by 7 bases and J by 4 bases, with 8 bases left in between. This CDR3 comprises 11 residues. Per germline, CDR1 MNHEY and CDR2 SVGEGT. CDR3 DNA sequence: TGTGCCAGCAACCAGGGGTACGAGCAGTACTTC. It specifies CASNQGYEQYF.

CDR3 sequence reads: CASSMELAGGTYEQYF. The CDR3 bases are TGTGCCAGCAGCATGGAGCTAGCGGGGGGGACCTACGAGCAGTACTTC. This chain joins TRBV12-3 or TRBV12-4 and TRBJ2-7, with 12 bases fitting TRBD2. With 6 bases clipped from V and 2 bases from J, the junction kept 8 bases outside the gene matches. The CDR3 length is 16 residues.

This chain connects TRBV28 to TRBJ1-2; D might be TRBD1 (6 bases). Trimming removed 6 bases from V and 6 bases from J, with 11 bases in between. The CDR3 is made up of 12 amino acids. In germline, CDR1 is MDHEN, CDR2 SYDVKM. The CDR3 nucleotides are TGTGCCAGCAGCCCAGGGGCTCATGGCTACACCTTC. This sequence encodes CASSPGAHGYTF.

This clonotype was counted ten times or more. V gene TRBV2 combines with J gene TRBJ1-2; D remains ambiguous. The ends were cut back, 1 base at V and 6 bases at J, with 12 bases in the middle. The CDR3 length is 14 residues. Germline V gene data show CDR1 as SNHLY and CDR2 as FYNNEI. This CDR3 is CASSEGFAINGYTF. The DNA of the CDR3 is TGTGCCAGCAGTGAAGGTTTCGCCATTAATGGCTACACCTTC.

A word on this clonotype: Mismatch with germline at one junction end may stem from a read error. The V call is TRBV18, the J call TRBJ1-1; D is unclear. CDR3 length equals 11 residues. Per the germline V gene, CDR1 is KGHSH and CDR2 is LQKENI. CDR3 protein: CVSSPGTEAFF. The DNA for the CDR3 is TGTGTCAGCTCACCAGGCACTGAAGCTTTCTTT.

The CDR3 loop is CSVKNTEAFF. The DNA of the CDR3 is TGCAGCGTCAAGAACACTGAAGCTTTCTTT. The V gene is TRBV29-1, the J gene TRBJ1-1; D unresolved. This CDR3 is built from 10 residues. V lost 6 bases to trimming and J lost 1 base, with 3 bases between them. Looked up from germline, CDR1 is SQVTM and CDR2 is ANQGSEA.

The chain links TRBV29-1 to TRBJ1-2; perhaps TRBD1 as D (5 bases). Trimming removed 7 bases at V and 4 bases at J, with 22 bases between. The CDR3 length is 15 residues. CDR1 and CDR2 (germline): SQVTM, ANQGSEA. This chain's CDR3 is CSARDVRQLAYGYTF. The CDR3 DNA reads TGCAGCGCCCGAGACGTTAGACAGCTGGCCTATGGCTACACCTTC.

The genes are TRBV5-1 and TRBJ1-5; 7 bases align to TRBD1. The V and J ends lost 1 base and 6 bases, in that order; junction bases with no gene match: 4. Per the germline V gene, CDR1 is SGHRS and CDR2 is YFSETQ. The CDR3 covers 14 residues. This chain's CDR3 is CASSLTGEGQPQHF. The DNA of the CDR3 is TGCGCCAGCAGCTTGACAGGGGAAGGTCAGCCCCAGCATTTT.

The chain recombines TRBV7-6 with TRBJ2-1, with 8 bases aligning to TRBD2. The junction had 9 bases not matched to a gene; V was cut back by 6 bases and J by 5 bases. Germline V CDR1 and CDR2: SGHVS, FNYEAQ. CDR3 length: 15 amino acids. The CDR3, as DNA: TGTGCCAGCAGTCGTAATGGGCGGGGGGACAATGAGCAGTTCTTC. Translated, it gives CASSRNGRGDNEQFF.

The chain couples TRBV20-1 to TRBJ2-1, with D perhaps TRBD2 (6 bases). Trimming stripped 3 bases from V and 3 bases from J, with 12 bases between. The CDR3 has 14 residues. Germline assignment: CDR1 DFQATT and CDR2 SNEGSKA (reference sequence). Here the CDR3 reads CSARRRGFYNEQFF. In nucleotides, the CDR3 is TGCAGTGCTAGGAGGAGGGGATTCTACAATGAGCAGTTCTTC.

This clonotype showed up many times. This chain connects TRBV12-3 or TRBV12-4 to TRBJ2-7; tentative D call: TRBD1 (6 bases). Trimming took off 5 bases at V and 2 bases at J, with 10 bases between the two ends. This CDR3 region has 13 residues. The CDR3 DNA is TGTGCCAGCAGTCCGGGACAAGCCTACGAGCAGTACTTC. This sequence encodes CASSPGQAYEQYF.

This clonotype was observed a handful of times. The chain employs TRBV7-8 and TRBJ2-1; 14 positions match TRBD2. In germline, CDR1 is SGHVS, CDR2 FQNEAQ. The V and J ends lost 0 bases and 5 bases, in that order; junction bases with no gene match: 3. CDR3 length: 17 residues. Here the CDR3 DNA reads TGTGCCAGCAGCTTAGCTAGACTAGCGGGGGGGCACAATGAGCAGTTCTTC. As protein: CASSLARLAGGHNEQFF.

The V gene is TRBV6-5, the J gene TRBJ2-1, with 9 bases aligning to TRBD2. With V trimmed by 2 bases and J by 8 bases, 4 bases remained unmatched. There are 14 residues in the CDR3. CDR1 and CDR2 from the germline V gene are MNHEY and SVGAGI. The chain's CDR3 is CASSYGGGADEQFF. In nucleotides, the CDR3 is TGTGCCAGCAGTTACGGCGGGGGGGCCGATGAGCAGTTCTTC.

This clonotype was counted between two and nine times. The chain links TRBV4-2 to TRBJ2-7; D gene ambiguous. The CDR3 loop spans 14 amino acids. V gave up 0 bases and J gave up 7 bases, with 13 bases separating them. Germline V gene data show CDR1 as LGHNA and CDR2 as YNFKEQ. CDR3 bases: TGTGCCAGCAGCCAAGATGGGCCGCTCGCAGAGCAGTACTTC. It specifies CASSQDGPLAEQYF.

This chain links TRBV27 with TRBJ2-1; D uncertain. V lost 3 bases to trimming and J lost 9 bases, with 9 bases between them. Germline CDR1 is MNHEY and CDR2 is SMNVEV (reference sequence). The CDR3 totals 12 residues. The chain's CDR3 is CASSFSGREQFF. DNA for the CDR3: TGTGCCAGCAGTTTTTCCGGGCGTGAGCAGTTCTTC.

This clonotype has only a few counts. The J gene is TRBJ1-2, the V gene TRBV29-1; 9 bases map to TRBD1. The CDR3 extends over 13 amino acids. Germline CDR1 and CDR2: SQVTM and ANQGSEA. V shed 2 bases, J shed 9 bases, and the junction held 7 bases outside the gene matches. The DNA of the CDR3 is TGCAGCGTTGAATCGCGGGACAGGGCTCGCTACACCTTC. The encoded protein is CSVESRDRARYTF.

This clonotype has just a few counts. The chain couples TRBV29-1 to TRBJ2-5; D is undetermined. This CDR3 spans 10 amino acids. Germline CDR1 is SQVTM and CDR2 is ANQGSEA. V gave up 7 bases and J gave up 1 base, with 4 bases separating them. CDR3: CSALQETQYF. The DNA for the CDR3 is TGCAGCGCTCTCCAAGAGACCCAGTACTTC.

This clonotype was seen many times. V is TRBV2 and J is TRBJ2-7; TRBD2 aligns across 7 bases. J was trimmed by 3 bases and V by 5 bases; bases with no gene match: 10. The CDR3 loop spans 15 amino acids. CDR1 is SNHLY, CDR2 FYNNEI, per germline. Here the CDR3 DNA reads TGTGCCAGCAGTTTTCCCGGGACTACCTACTACGAGCAGTACTTC. Its translation: CASSFPGTTYYEQYF.